The rows below give T cell receptor beta chains drawn from one sample of a study of blood T cells in healthy people across ages. TCRdb independently ran MiXCR on the 5' RACE reads; one entry per CDR3 protein. The data show hundreds of thousands of distinct CDR3 sequences, 24% seen once. This same sample was also taken into another study, of T cells of mothers and their children.

The sample taken for sequencing was blood. These receptors were taken from a boy between 10 and 17 years old in good health. CDR3s include the opening cysteine and the closing phenylalanine or tryptophan. D genes are given only for firm matches. Part of the rows lack a size; the others show once, few, many or a class for expanded clones.

TRBJ1-4	.	14	few	TRBV7-9	CASSLTGVGEKLFF	TGTGCCAGCAGCCTCACGGGTGTGGGTGAAAAACTGTTTTTT
TRBJ2-1	.	15	few	TRBV29-1	CSVEASVRSYNEQFF	TGCAGCGTTGAAGCTAGTGTTCGCTCCTACAATGAGCAGTTCTTC
TRBJ2-5	.	16	.	TRBV6-1	CASSVASEISWETQYF	TGTGCCAGCAGTGTCGCTAGCGAGATAAGTTGGGAGACCCAGTACTTC
TRBJ2-3	.	17	.	TRBV11-2	CASSINPTSYSRDTQYF	TGTGCCAGCAGCATCAACCCCACTAGTTACTCGAGAGATACGCAGTATTTT
TRBJ2-3	TRBD1	17	few	TRBV7-9	CASSFPTGGLLTDTQYF	TGTGCCAGCAGCTTCCCGACAGGGGGCCTGTTGACAGATACGCAGTATTTT
TRBJ1-2	.	15	few	TRBV7-8	CASSPTRWRGDGYTF	TGTGCCAGCAGCCCGACCCGATGGAGGGGTGATGGCTACACCTTC
TRBJ2-7	.	11	.	TRBV25-1	CASRQVYEQYF	TGTGCCAGCAGGCAAGTCTACGAGCAGTACTTC
TRBJ2-7	.	13	.	TRBV20-1	CSAVLQPQVEQYF	TGCAGTGCTGTACTACAGCCCCAAGTCGAGCAGTACTTC
TRBJ2-7	TRBD2	15	.	TRBV6-6	CASSNLATGGYEQYF	TGTGCCAGCAGTAACCTAGCTACGGGGGGTTACGAGCAGTACTTC
TRBJ2-1	.	15	.	TRBV5-1	CASSLAGTDYNEQFF	TGCGCCAGCAGCCTGGCCGGGACCGATTACAATGAGCAGTTCTTC
TRBJ1-6	.	14	few	TRBV6-2/TRBV6-3	CASSYEDYNSPLHF	TGTGCCAGCAGTTATGAGGACTATAATTCACCCCTCCACTTT
TRBJ2-5	.	14	.	TRBV12-3/TRBV12-4	CASSLVGPRETQYF	TGTGCCAGCAGTTTGGTGGGCCCGCGGGAGACCCAGTACTTC
TRBJ2-3	.	15	few	TRBV25-1	CASMGGPGITDTQYF	TGTGCCAGCATGGGTGGGCCAGGGATAACAGATACGCAGTATTTT
TRBJ1-6	.	14	.	TRBV16	CASSPRRENSPLHF	TGTGCCAGCAGCCCTAGACGGGAGAATTCACCCCTCCACTTT
TRBJ2-3	.	13	few	TRBV27	CASSLYSGDTQYF	TGTGCCAGCAGTTTGTATAGCGGCGATACGCAGTATTTT
TRBJ2-3	.	15	few	TRBV27	CASSLGGTDTDTQYF	TGTGCCAGCAGTTTAGGAGGGACAGACACAGATACGCAGTATTTT
TRBJ1-2	TRBD1	18	.	TRBV4-1	CASSQDAGLVTGGYGYTF	TGCGCCAGCAGCCAAGATGCGGGGTTAGTGACAGGGGGCTATGGCTACACCTTC
TRBJ2-1	TRBD2	15	.	TRBV7-8	CASSQTSGRNNEQFF	TGTGCCAGCAGCCAGACTAGCGGGAGGAATAATGAGCAGTTCTTC
TRBJ2-5	.	10	.	TRBV29-1	CSVVRETQYF	TGCAGCGTTGTTCGGGAGACCCAGTACTTC
TRBJ2-5	.	13	.	TRBV5-6	CASSSIELETQYF	TGTGCCAGCAGCTCGATAGAGTTAGAGACCCAGTACTTC
TRBJ1-1	.	13	.	TRBV6-2/TRBV6-3	CASSPVELTEAFF	TGTGCCAGCAGTCCGGTCGAGCTTACTGAAGCTTTCTTT
TRBJ2-2	TRBD2	14	.	TRBV29-1	CSVGLAGGAGELFF	TGCAGCGTTGGTTTAGCGGGAGGTGCCGGGGAGCTGTTTTTT
TRBJ2-1	.	13	.	TRBV29-1	CSAIGRSYNEQFF	TGCAGCGCAATAGGCAGATCCTACAATGAGCAGTTCTTC
TRBJ2-7	.	14	.	TRBV3-1	CASSQLPGSYEQYF	TGTGCCAGCAGCCAACTCCCAGGCTCCTACGAGCAGTACTTC
TRBJ1-5	.	18	few	TRBV21-1	CAGSKTSRTGYSNQPQHF	TGTGCCGGCAGCAAAACGTCTCGGACAGGATATAGCAATCAGCCCCAGCATTTT
TRBJ2-3	.	14	.	TRBV12-3/TRBV12-4	CASSFWSRTGTQYF	TGTGCCAGCAGTTTTTGGTCCCGAACGGGTACGCAGTATTTT
TRBJ1-3	.	19	.	TRBV7-9	CASSVTSAWGPAGGNTIYF	TGTGCCAGCTCGGTAACATCGGCTTGGGGACCCGCGGGAGGAAACACCATATATTTT
TRBJ1-1	TRBD1	15	few	TRBV12-3/TRBV12-4	CASSPNPGGNTEAFF	TGTGCCAGCAGCCCTAACCCAGGGGGGAACACTGAAGCTTTCTTT
TRBJ2-3	.	15	few	TRBV29-1	CSVEPYALITDTQYF	TGCAGCGTAGAACCTTACGCCCTGATTACAGATACGCAGTATTTT
TRBJ2-5	TRBD2	16	.	TRBV7-8	CASSPARLAGKETQYF	TGTGCCAGCAGCCCAGCCCGACTAGCGGGAAAAGAGACCCAGTACTTC
TRBJ2-1	.	15	few	TRBV7-3	CASSLTGLRAHEQFF	TGTGCCAGCAGCTTAACGGGGTTACGGGCCCATGAGCAGTTCTTC
TRBJ2-4	TRBD1	17	few	TRBV4-3	CASSQTLQGLAKNIQYF	TGCGCCAGCAGCCAGACCTTACAGGGGTTAGCCAAAAACATTCAGTACTTC
TRBJ1-5	.	13	.	TRBV19	CASSIQRDQPQHF	TGTGCCAGTAGTATACAACGGGATCAGCCCCAGCATTTT
TRBJ1-2	TRBD1	15	.	TRBV18	CASSPIDRGLEGYTF	TGTGCCAGCTCACCTATCGACAGGGGGCTTGAAGGCTACACCTTC
TRBJ2-5	TRBD2	14	.	TRBV5-1	CASRSSGVLETQYF	TGCGCCAGCAGATCTAGCGGGGTACTGGAGACCCAGTACTTC
TRBJ2-4	TRBD1	17	.	TRBV20-1	CSARDRGFGLAKNIQYF	TGCAGTGCTAGGGACAGGGGTTTTGGGCTAGCCAAAAACATTCAGTACTTC
TRBJ2-3	.	14	.	TRBV20-1	CSARVGDGTDTQYF	TGCAGTGCTAGAGTGGGGGACGGCACAGATACGCAGTATTTT
TRBJ2-7	TRBD2	13	.	TRBV27	CASSLREGNEQYF	TGTGCCAGCAGTTTAAGGGAGGGCAACGAGCAGTACTTC
TRBJ2-5	.	16	few	TRBV5-6	CASSLRQTPFQATQYF	TGTGCCAGCAGCTTGAGGCAGACCCCCTTCCAGGCGACCCAGTACTTC
TRBJ1-5	.	14	.	TRBV19	CASSILPGGQPQHF	TGTGCCAGTAGTATCCTCCCTGGGGGTCAGCCCCAGCATTTT
TRBJ2-5	TRBD2	13	few	TRBV20-1	CSISGRALETQYF	TGCAGCATTAGCGGGAGGGCCCTTGAGACCCAGTACTTC
TRBJ2-2	.	13	.	TRBV28	CASSLFTTGELFF	TGTGCCAGCAGTTTATTCACCACCGGGGAGCTGTTTTTT
TRBJ2-4	.	15	.	TRBV7-9	CASSLEGLALNIQYF	TGTGCCAGCAGCTTAGAGGGGCTAGCGTTGAACATTCAGTACTTC
TRBJ1-1	.	16	.	TRBV5-1	CASSPSPGVGNTEAFF	TGCGCCAGCAGCCCTTCCCCAGGGGTGGGGAACACTGAAGCTTTCTTT
TRBJ2-5	TRBD2	13	.	TRBV20-1	CSVILAGVETQYF	TGCAGTGTGATACTAGCGGGAGTTGAGACCCAGTACTTC
TRBJ2-3	.	21	.	TRBV7-8	CASSVAAPGLPGSVDTDTQYF	TGTGCCAGCAGCGTAGCAGCTCCGGGACTCCCCGGGTCTGTTGACACAGATACGCAGTATTTT
TRBJ2-6	.	18	.	TRBV7-9	CASSRTVTGISGANVLTF	TGTGCCAGCAGCCGGACGGTTACAGGGATCTCTGGGGCCAACGTCCTGACTTTC
TRBJ2-7	.	16	.	TRBV4-3	CASSQEPEGFSYEQYF	TGCGCCAGCAGCCAGGAGCCAGAAGGGTTCTCCTACGAGCAGTACTTC
TRBJ1-1	.	13	.	TRBV7-2	CASFSFTGTEAFF	TGTGCCAGTTTCTCATTCACAGGGACTGAAGCTTTCTTT
TRBJ2-1	.	14	.	TRBV29-1	CSVVWEANSYEQFF	TGCAGCGTTGTATGGGAGGCGAACTCCTACGAGCAGTTCTTC
TRBJ2-4	TRBD1	15	few	TRBV11-2	CASRDRQGIENIQYF	TGTGCCAGCAGGGATCGACAGGGGATCGAAAACATTCAGTACTTC
TRBJ2-3	TRBD2	16	.	TRBV7-2	CASRYYSGHSTDTQYF	TGTGCCAGCAGATATTATAGCGGGCATAGCACAGATACGCAGTATTTT
TRBJ2-2	.	13	.	TRBV7-9	CASREGLLGELFF	TGTGCCAGCAGAGAGGGACTTCTCGGGGAGCTGTTTTTT
TRBJ1-2	.	14	.	TRBV6-2/TRBV6-3	CASSQTTAAYGYTF	TGTGCCAGCAGTCAAACGACAGCTGCCTATGGCTACACCTTC
TRBJ2-7	TRBD2	15	once	TRBV6-5	CASTIGGGTTYEQYF	TGTGCCAGCACCATAGGCGGGGGGACAACCTACGAGCAGTACTTC